This T cell receptor (beta chain) stems from a study of STAT5B mutations in CD4+ large granular lymphocyte leukemia (dated by TCRdb to 2021 to 2024). About the study as a whole: Among the healthy controls, the CDR3 'QG' motif was associated with a particular HLA allele. The study compared the TCRbeta repertoires of patients with CD4+ T-cell large granular lymphocyte leukemia against the TCRbeta repertoires of healthy blood donors. Flow cytometry on FACSCanto II or FACSVerse confirmed that purified fractions exceeded 95% purity among lymphocytes.

The immunoSEQ assay at survey resolution was used to sequence TCRbeta rearrangements from genomic DNA. The authors processed their data as follows. A lowest detectable productive clonotype frequency of 2.59 x 10-5 was observed in the TCR sequencing data. Only productive TCRbeta rearrangements, defined as complete and in-frame sequences, were included in the analyses. The clonality of each sample was calculated as Simpson clonality in the immunoSEQ Analyzer version 3.0. Clones were grouped by frequency into very rare, small, medium, large (1-20%) or hyperexpanded (>20%) categories. Generation probabilities were estimated with OLGA 1.2.3, V-gene circos plots were made with VDJtools, specificities were looked up in VDJdb, and CDR3 motifs were identified with GLIPH. The source is immuneACCESS, and TCRdb retained only in-frame sequences with V and J called. Part of the clones is not carried over; for the studies checked, unresolved V genes explain less than half of this, and the remainder is unexplained. That table furnishes V, J and clone size, whereas the DNA furnished D and trimming. Within this sample are 30,000 to 35,000 clones, with about 87% of them counted one time only. Approximately 0.94% of the sample is in the top ten clones.

The CDR3 sequence holds 16 residues, the cysteine and phenylalanine included. Of all the DNA, just the CDR3 is kept, 48 bases in frame from base 1. V gives up 8 bases and J gives up 0 bases, and the segment between their germline ends measures 19 bases. CDR1 and CDR2 (WSHSY, SAAADI) derive from the germline V gene. As to this clone: The target of this receptor is not known. There are no base qualities to consult, and no much larger clone falls within one base.

Buffy coats from 35 to 40 blood donors, supplied by the Finnish Red Cross blood service, were used as healthy controls. All TCR-sequenced material derived from peripheral blood: patient blood samples and healthy donor buffy coats. Ficoll-Hypaque gradient centrifugation was used to isolate peripheral blood mononuclear cells. CD4+ cells were purified magnetically from the buffy coats of healthy controls. Genomic DNA was extracted with the Gentra Puregene Cell and Tissue kit and quantified on a Qubit 2.0 fluorometer. Overall results and qualifications from the work: Greater clonality appeared to be present in CD4-sorted patient repertoires than in healthy CD4+ repertoires, and the difference was retained after the putative leukemic clones were removed. TRBV06-family usage was enriched among the top patient clones (8/27) compared with healthy controls (2/35). Main leukemic clonotypes were private to each patient, although roughly 23% appeared at low frequency in other patients' non-leukemic repertoires. Data were not HLA-matched; higher clonality in CD4+ versus CD8+ T-LGLL could reflect the relatively small sample size.

Input material: CD4+ T cells from blood buffy coats. The origin of this receptor is a human donor in good health. This receptor chain uses TRBV10-2 and TRBJ1-1, with TRBD1 perhaps the D gene, on 5 matching bases. The nucleotide sequence is given as TGCGCCAGCCGGCCAGGGAAAGCACGATTGAACACTGAAGCTTTCTTT. It is translated as CASRPGKARLNTEAFF.